This T cell receptor (beta chain) was profiled in a study of OX40 agonist ivuxolimab in advanced cancers. Turning to the study itself: Each dose-escalation patient presented with hepatocellular carcinoma, melanoma, renal cell or head and neck cancer. Eligibility admitted prior anti-PD-1, anti-PD-L1 or anti-CTLA-4 therapy; roughly 40% had some. Whole-study results and caveats: In CD8+ T cells, expanded clones were on average more numerous than in CD4+.

Concerning this clone: Its target is not known.

Assay: immunoSEQ multiplex PCR; the TCRdb copy retains only in-frame clones and omits some. The data hold about 46,000 clones, with about 74% observed a single time. The source is an adult with an advanced solid tumor such as melanoma, head and neck, liver or kidney cancer. This sample comprised CD4+ or CD8+ T cells sorted from blood, obtained in a trial of the OX40 agonist ivuxolimab.

In nucleotides, the CDR3 is TGCGCCAGCAGCTTGGCCTATGGGACTAGCGGGAGAGTGTACAATGAGCAGTTCTTC. Encoded protein: CASSLAYGTSGRVYNEQFF. This sequence joins TRBV5-1 and TRBJ2-1; 14 bases align to TRBD2. The CDR3 runs to 19 residues. Germline lookup yields CDR1 SGHRS and CDR2 YFSETQ. Trimming took 0 bases from V and 4 from J; bases not matched to a gene: 9.